These 8 T cell receptor beta chains share one sample of origin, sequenced in a study of patients and donors after allogeneic stem cell transplantation. TCRdb re-derived calls from the RT-PCR reads in MiXCR, one entry per CDR3 protein. The sample includes under 200,000 distinct CDR3 sequences, approximately 24% of them seen just once. The sample consisted of blood, either unsorted or a sorted T cell fraction (not recorded which). Receptor source: a human donor who was either an allogeneic HSCT recipient or a stem cell or donor lymphocyte infusion donor (not recorded which). It is not recorded whose cells these are; they may come from a transplant donor.

This clonotype was observed a handful of times. The chain carries TRBV15 and TRBJ1-5; D not resolved. CDR1 and CDR2 from the germline V gene are LNHNV and YYDKDF (reference sequence). V was clipped by 5 bases and J by 7 bases, with 18 bases between them. The CDR3 length is 15 residues. The CDR3 here is CATSPVEASRQPQHF. The CDR3 coding sequence is TGTGCCACCAGCCCGGTCGAGGCCTCTCGGCAGCCCCAGCATTTT. The full variable domain, rest sourced from reference TRBV15 and TRBJ1-5, is DAMVIQNPRYQVTQFGKPVTLSCSQTLNHNVMYWYQQKSSQAPKLLFHYYDKDFNNEADTPDNFQSRRPNTSFCFLDIRSPGLGDTAMYLCATSPVEASRQPQHFGDGTRLSIL.

The chain employs TRBV20-1 and TRBJ2-7; the D gene is possibly TRBD2 (6 bases). Germline CDR1 DFQATT, CDR2 SNEGSKA (reference sequence). V shed 0 bases and J shed 7 bases, with 16 bases lying between them. This CDR3 spans 14 amino acids. CDR3 sequence: CSARDPWMAGEQYF. The CDR3 DNA reads TGCAGTGCTAGAGACCCCTGGATGGCGGGAGAGCAGTACTTC.

The rearrangement joins TRBV12-3 or TRBV12-4 to TRBJ2-1, with D possibly matching TRBD2 (7 bases). The CDR3 length is 14 residues. Trimming pared 6 bases from V and 8 bases from J, leaving 17 bases between. CDR3 DNA: TGTGCCAGCAGCCGTATCGGGGAGGGGGATGAGCAGTTCTTC. This codes for CASSRIGEGDEQFF.

V is TRBV6-5 and J is TRBJ1-2; TRBD1 matches 10 bases. V gave up 0 bases and J gave up 9 bases; unmatched junction bases: 13. The CDR3 runs to 17 residues. The germline V gene has CDR1 MNHEY and CDR2 SVGAGI. The DNA for the CDR3 is TGTGCCAGCAGTTACTCGATTTGGGGACAGGGGCTCGAAAGCTACACCTTC. Protein product: CASSYSIWGQGLESYTF.

The chain uses TRBV7-2 and TRBJ1-2, with TRBD1 identical over 10 bases. CDR3 size: 14 residues. Unmatched junction bases numbered 7, after V lost 5 bases and J lost 7 bases. The germline V gene encodes CDR1 SGHTA and CDR2 FQGNSA. In DNA, the CDR3 is TGTGCCAGCAGCCCTGGGACAGGGGTGGGTGGCTACACCTTC. This encodes CASSPGTGVGGYTF.

The V gene is TRBV3-1, the J gene TRBJ1-2; D is perhaps TRBD1 (6 bases). V lost 4 bases and J lost 13, with 25 bases in between. The germline V gene has CDR1 LGHDT and CDR2 YNNKEL (reference sequence). This CDR3 region has 15 residues. CDR3 nucleotide sequence: TGTGCCAGCAGCCCTTGGTCAGGGGAGACACCTACCATCACCTTC. It codes for CASSPWSGETPTITF.

This chain links TRBV9 with TRBJ2-3; 10 positions agree with TRBD2. The CDR3 extends over 15 amino acids. Germline lookup yields CDR1 SGDLS and CDR2 YYNGEE. V lost 1 base, J lost 1 base, and 0 bases stayed unmatched. The CDR3 is CASSVLAGGTDTQYF. Written as DNA, the CDR3 is TGTGCCAGCAGCGTACTAGCGGGAGGCACAGATACGCAGTATTTT. The whole variable domain, filled in from reference TRBV9 and TRBJ2-3, reads DSGVTQTPKHLITATGQRVTLRCSPRSGDLSVYWYQQSLDQGLQFLIQYYNGEERAKGNILERFSAQQFPDLHSELNLSSLELGDSALYFCASSVLAGGTDTQYFGPGTRLTVL.

This clonotype was picked up many times. The chain recombines TRBV12-3 or TRBV12-4 with TRBJ1-2; D gene ambiguous. The CDR3 spans 14 residues. Trimming cost V 4 bases and J 5 bases, with 14 bases left between them. The CDR3 loop reads CASSYPRTAYGYTF. For the CDR3, the DNA is TGTGCCAGCAGTTACCCTCGGACGGCTTATGGCTACACCTTC.